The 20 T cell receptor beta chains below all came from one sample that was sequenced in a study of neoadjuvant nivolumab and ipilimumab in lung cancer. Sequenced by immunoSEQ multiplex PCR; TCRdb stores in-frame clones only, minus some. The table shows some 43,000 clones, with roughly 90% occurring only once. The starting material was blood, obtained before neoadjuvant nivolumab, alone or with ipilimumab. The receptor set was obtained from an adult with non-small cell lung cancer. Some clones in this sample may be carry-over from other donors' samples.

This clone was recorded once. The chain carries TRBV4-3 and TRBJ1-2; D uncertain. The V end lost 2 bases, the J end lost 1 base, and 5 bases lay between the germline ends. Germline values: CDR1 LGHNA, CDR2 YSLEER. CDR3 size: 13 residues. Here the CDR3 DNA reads TGCGCCAGCAGCCAACAGGTTAACTATGGCTACACCTTC. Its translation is CASSQQVNYGYTF.

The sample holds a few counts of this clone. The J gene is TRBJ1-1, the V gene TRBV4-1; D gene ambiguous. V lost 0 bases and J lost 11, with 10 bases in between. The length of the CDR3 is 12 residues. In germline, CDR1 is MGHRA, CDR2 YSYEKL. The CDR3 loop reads CASSQDGRSAFF. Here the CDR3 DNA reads TGCGCCAGCAGCCAAGATGGCAGAAGCGCTTTCTTT.

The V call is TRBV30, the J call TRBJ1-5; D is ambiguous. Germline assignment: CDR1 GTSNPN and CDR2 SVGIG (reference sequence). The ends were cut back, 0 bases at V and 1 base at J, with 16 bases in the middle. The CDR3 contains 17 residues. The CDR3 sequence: CAWSVTASTGSNQPQHF. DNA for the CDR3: TGTGCCTGGAGTGTAACGGCCTCAACCGGGAGCAATCAGCCCCAGCATTTT.

The chain's CDR3 is CASSLADPSYEQYF. In nucleotides, the CDR3 is TGTGCCAGCAGCCTCGCGGACCCCTCCTACGAGCAGTACTTC. The chain employs TRBV25-1 and TRBJ2-7; D is uncertain. CDR1 is MGHDK and CDR2 is SYGVNS in the germline V gene. With 6 bases removed from V and 0 bases from J, the gap between germline ends came to 12 bases. CDR3 length: 14 amino acids.

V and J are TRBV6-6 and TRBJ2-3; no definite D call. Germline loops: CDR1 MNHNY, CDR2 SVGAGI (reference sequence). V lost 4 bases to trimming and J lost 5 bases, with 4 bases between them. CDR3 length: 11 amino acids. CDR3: CASSSLDTQYF. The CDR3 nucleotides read TGTGCCAGCAGTTCCCTAGATACGCAGTATTTT.

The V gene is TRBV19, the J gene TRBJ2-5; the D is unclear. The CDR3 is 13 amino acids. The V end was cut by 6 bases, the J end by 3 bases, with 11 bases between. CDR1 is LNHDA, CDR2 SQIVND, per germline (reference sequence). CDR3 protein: CASRDWVEETQYF. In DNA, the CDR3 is TGTGCCAGTAGGGATTGGGTGGAAGAGACCCAGTACTTC.

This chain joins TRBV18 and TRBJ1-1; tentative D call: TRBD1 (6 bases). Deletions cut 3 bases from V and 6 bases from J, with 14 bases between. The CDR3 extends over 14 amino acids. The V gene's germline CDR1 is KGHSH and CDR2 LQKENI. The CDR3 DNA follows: TGTGCCAGCTCACCTCCGGGACAATTGGCTGAAGCTTTCTTT. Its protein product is CASSPPGQLAEAFF.

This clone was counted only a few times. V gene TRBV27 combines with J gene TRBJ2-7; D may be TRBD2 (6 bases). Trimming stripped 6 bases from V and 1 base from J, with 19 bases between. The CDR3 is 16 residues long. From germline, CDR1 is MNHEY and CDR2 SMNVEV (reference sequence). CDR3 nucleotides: TGTGCCAGCAGCCATTTCGGGGCCGCGGGATCCTACGAGCAGTACTTC. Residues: CASSHFGAAGSYEQYF.

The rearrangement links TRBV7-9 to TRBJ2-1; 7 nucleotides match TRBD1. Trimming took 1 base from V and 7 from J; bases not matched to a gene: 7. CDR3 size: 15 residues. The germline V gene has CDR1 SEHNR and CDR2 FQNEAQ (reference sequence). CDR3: CASSLEGLQGNEQFF. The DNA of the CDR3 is TGTGCCAGCAGCTTAGAAGGTTTACAGGGGAATGAGCAGTTCTTC.

The CDR3, as DNA: TGTGCCTGGAGTGTAACCATTTCTCCCTACAATGAGCAGTTCTTC. Protein product: CAWSVTISPYNEQFF. V is TRBV30 and J is TRBJ2-1; no definite D call. The CDR3 loop spans 15 amino acids. Between the trimmed V and J ends, which lost 0 bases and 2 bases, there was a span of 11 bases. The germline gives CDR1 GTSNPN, CDR2 SVGIG (reference sequence).

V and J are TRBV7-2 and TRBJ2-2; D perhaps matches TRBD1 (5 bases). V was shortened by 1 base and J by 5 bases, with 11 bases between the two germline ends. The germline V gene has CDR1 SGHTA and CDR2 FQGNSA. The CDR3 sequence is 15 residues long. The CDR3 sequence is CASSLGPGKTGELFF. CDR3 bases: TGTGCCAGCAGCTTAGGCCCAGGGAAAACCGGGGAGCTGTTTTTT.

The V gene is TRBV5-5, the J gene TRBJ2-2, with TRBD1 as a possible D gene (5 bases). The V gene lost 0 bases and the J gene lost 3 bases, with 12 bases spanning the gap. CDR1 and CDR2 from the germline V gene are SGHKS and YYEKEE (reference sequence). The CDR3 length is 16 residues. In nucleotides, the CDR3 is TGTGCCAGCAGCTTGGGGAAGGGGCCCGACACCGGGGAGCTGTTTTTT. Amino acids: CASSLGKGPDTGELFF.

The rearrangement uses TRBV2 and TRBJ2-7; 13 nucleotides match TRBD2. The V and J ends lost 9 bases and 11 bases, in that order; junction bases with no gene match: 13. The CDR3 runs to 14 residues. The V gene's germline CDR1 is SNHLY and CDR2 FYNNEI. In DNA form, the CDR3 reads TGTGCCAGTCTGTCACTAGCGGGAGGGCACCGGAAGTACTTC. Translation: CASLSLAGGHRKYF. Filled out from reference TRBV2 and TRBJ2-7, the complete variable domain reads EPEVTQTPSHQVTQMGQEVILRCVPISNHLYFYWYRQILGQKVEFLVSFYNNEISEKSEIFDDQFSVERPDGSNFTLKIRSTKLEDSAMYFCASLSLAGGHRKYFGPGTRLTVT.

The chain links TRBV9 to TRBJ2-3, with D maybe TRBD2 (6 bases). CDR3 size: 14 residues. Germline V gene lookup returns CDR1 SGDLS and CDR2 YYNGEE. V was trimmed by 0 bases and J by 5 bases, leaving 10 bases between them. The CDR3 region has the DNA TGTGCCAGCAGCGTAGCGGGAGCGCGAGATACGCAGTATTTT. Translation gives CASSVAGARDTQYF.

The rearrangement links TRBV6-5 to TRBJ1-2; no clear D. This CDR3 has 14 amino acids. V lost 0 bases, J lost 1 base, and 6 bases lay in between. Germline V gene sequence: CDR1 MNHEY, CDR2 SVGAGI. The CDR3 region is CASSYSFSNYGYTF. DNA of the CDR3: TGTGCCAGCAGTTACTCGTTCAGTAACTATGGCTACACCTTC.

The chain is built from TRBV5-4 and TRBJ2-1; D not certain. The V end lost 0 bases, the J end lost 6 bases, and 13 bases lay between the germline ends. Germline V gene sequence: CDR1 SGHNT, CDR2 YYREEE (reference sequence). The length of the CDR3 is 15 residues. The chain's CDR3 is CASSLAGPGPNEQFF. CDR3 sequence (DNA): TGTGCCAGCAGCTTGGCAGGTCCTGGGCCCAATGAGCAGTTCTTC.

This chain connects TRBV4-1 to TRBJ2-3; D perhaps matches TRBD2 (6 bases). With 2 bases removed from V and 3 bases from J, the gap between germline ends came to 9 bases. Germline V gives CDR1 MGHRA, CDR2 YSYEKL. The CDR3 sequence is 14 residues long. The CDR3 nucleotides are TGCGCCAGCAGCCAAAGGGAGGTTACAGATACGCAGTATTTT. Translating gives CASSQREVTDTQYF.

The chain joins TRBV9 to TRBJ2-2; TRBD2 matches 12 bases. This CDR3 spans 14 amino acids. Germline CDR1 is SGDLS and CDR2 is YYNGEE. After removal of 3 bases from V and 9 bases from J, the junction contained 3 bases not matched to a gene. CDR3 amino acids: CASSATSGSRELFF. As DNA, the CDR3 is TGTGCCAGCAGCGCGACTAGCGGGAGCCGGGAGCTGTTTTTT. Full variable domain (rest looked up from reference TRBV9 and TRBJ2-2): DSGVTQTPKHLITATGQRVTLRCSPRSGDLSVYWYQQSLDQGLQFLIQYYNGEERAKGNILERFSAQQFPDLHSELNLSSLELGDSALYFCASSATSGSRELFFGEGSRLTVL.

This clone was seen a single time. The CDR3 coding sequence is TGTGCCAGCAGCTTAACCCCCAGGACTAGCGTCTACGAGCAGTACTTC. The encoded protein is CASSLTPRTSVYEQYF. J is TRBJ2-7 and V is TRBV7-3, with 9 bases identical to TRBD2. CDR3 length equals 16 residues. Germline trimming cut 0 bases from V and 3 bases from J; bases unmatched to any gene: 6. Germline V lookup: CDR1 SGHTA, CDR2 FQGTGA.

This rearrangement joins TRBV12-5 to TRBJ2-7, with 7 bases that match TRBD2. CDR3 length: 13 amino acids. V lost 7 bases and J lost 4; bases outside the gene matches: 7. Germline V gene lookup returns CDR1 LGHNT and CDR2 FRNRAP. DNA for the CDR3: TGTGCTAGTGCGGCGGGAGACCTATACGAGCAGTACTTC. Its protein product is CASAAGDLYEQYF.